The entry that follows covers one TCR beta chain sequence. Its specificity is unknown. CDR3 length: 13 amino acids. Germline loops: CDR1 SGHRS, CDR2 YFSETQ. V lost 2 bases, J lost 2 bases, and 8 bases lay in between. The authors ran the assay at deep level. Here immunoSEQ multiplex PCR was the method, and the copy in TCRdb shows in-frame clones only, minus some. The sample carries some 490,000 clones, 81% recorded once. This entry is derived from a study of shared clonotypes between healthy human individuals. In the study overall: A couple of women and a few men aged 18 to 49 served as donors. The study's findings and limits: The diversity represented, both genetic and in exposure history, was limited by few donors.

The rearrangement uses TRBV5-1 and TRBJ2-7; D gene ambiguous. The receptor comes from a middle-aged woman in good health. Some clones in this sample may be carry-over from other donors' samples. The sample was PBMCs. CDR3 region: CASSFSPPYEQYF. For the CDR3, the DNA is TGCGCCAGCAGCTTCTCCCCTCCCTACGAGCAGTACTTC. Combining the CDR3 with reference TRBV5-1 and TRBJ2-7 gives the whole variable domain KAGVTQTPRYLIKTRGQQVTLSCSPISGHRSVSWYQQTPGQGLQFLFEYFSETQRNKGNFPGRFSGRQFSNSRSEMNVSTLELGDSALYLCASSFSPPYEQYFGPGTRLTVT.